This T cell receptor (beta chain) was sequenced for a study of identical twins. Healthy Caucasian donors formed the entire cohort. This clonotype came up a few times. Antigen specificity is unknown. TCRdb redid the calling of the 5' RACE reads with MiXCR, one entry per CDR3 protein. The data hold about 520,000 distinct CDR3 sequences, with approximately 22% observed a single time. The CDR3 covers 14 residues. Germline CDR1 SGHRS, CDR2 YFSETQ. V lost 3 bases to trimming and J lost 7 bases; unmatched junction nucleotides: 4. Overall study findings and caveats: The more abundant beta clonotypes in cord blood had fewer insertions, and memory repertoires did not show this.

Separately, the same data were catalogued under a study of T cells expressing NK-cell markers. From that report: Beta-chain profiling covered CD3+CD56+NKG2C+, CD3+CD56+NKG2C- and CD3+CD56-NKG2C+ sorted subsets. Whether expanded NKG2C-expressing T cell clones recognize HCMV is unknown.

Input material: CD4+ T cells sorted from blood. The chain uses TRBV5-1 and TRBJ1-4; TRBD1 matches at 9 bases. The TCR sequence derives from a woman aged 18-29 years in good health. CDR3 amino acids: CASSSGQGGEKLFF. Written as DNA, the CDR3 is TGCGCCAGCAGCTCGGGACAGGGTGGTGAAAAACTGTTTTTT.